These 19 T cell receptor beta chains were sequenced from one sample in a study of T cell changes during pregnancy in multiple sclerosis. Produced via immunoSEQ multiplex PCR; TCRdb's table is partial and in-frame only. Of around 40,000 clones in the sample, 85% to 90% were seen once. Material: CD4+ T cells from peripheral blood mononuclear cells, obtained in the first trimester of pregnancy. These receptors all come from a female donor with multiple sclerosis, enrolled in a pregnancy study.

The rearrangement uses TRBV6-6 and TRBJ2-1; D is perhaps TRBD1 (5 bases). Germline V lookup: CDR1 MNHNY, CDR2 SVGAGI (reference sequence). The CDR3 extends over 16 amino acids. V was pared by 2 bases and J by 3 bases, with 14 bases between. The CDR3 coding sequence is TGTGCCAGCAGTTACCAGGGTCCAAATAGCTACAATGAGCAGTTCTTC. It translates to CASSYQGPNSYNEQFF.

The V call is TRBV7-2, the J call TRBJ2-1; a possible D gene is TRBD1 (6 bases). This CDR3 comprises 14 residues. The germline CDR1 and CDR2 sequences are SGHTA and FQGNSA. V was trimmed by 5 bases and J by 10 bases, leaving 18 bases between them. In nucleotides, the CDR3 is TGTGCCAGCAGCCCGCGAGGGGGTTCGGGGGAGCAGTTCTTC. It is translated as CASSPRGGSGEQFF.

The chain couples TRBV5-1 to TRBJ2-1; the match to TRBD2 covers 8 bases. Unmatched junction bases numbered 4, after V lost 1 base and J lost 4 bases. This CDR3 has 15 residues. The germline V gene encodes CDR1 SGHRS and CDR2 YFSETQ. The CDR3 nucleotides read TGCGCCAGCAGCTTGAGCGGGGGATCTTACAATGAGCAGTTCTTC. Its protein product is CASSLSGGSYNEQFF.

The chain couples TRBV29-1 to TRBJ2-5, with TRBD2 matching 14 bases. CDR3 length equals 14 residues. Per the germline V gene, CDR1 is SQVTM and CDR2 is ANQGSEA. Losses at the gene ends were 7 bases for V and 3 bases for J; bases not matched to a gene: 4. CDR3 coding DNA: TGCAGCGGAAAGGGACTAGCGGGAGAAGAGACCCAGTACTTC. It is translated as CSGKGLAGEETQYF.

This clone has a single count. This chain links TRBV14 with TRBJ2-5; weak D call: TRBD2 (6 bases). The CDR3 totals 15 residues. In germline, CDR1 is SGHDN, CDR2 FVKESK. V lost 1 base, J lost 1 base, and 10 bases lay in between. This CDR3 is CASSQASSAQETQYF. CDR3 nucleotides: TGTGCCAGCAGCCAAGCATCTAGCGCCCAAGAGACCCAGTACTTC.

CDR3 nucleotides: TGTGCCAGCAGTTTATCGACAGGACAGCCGGGCGAGCAGTACTTC. The encoded protein is CASSLSTGQPGEQYF. The chain has TRBV27 and TRBJ2-7, with D tentatively TRBD1 (6 bases). The CDR3 spans 15 residues. Germline CDR1 and CDR2: MNHEY and SMNVEV (reference sequence). V lost 0 bases and J 6 bases, leaving 15 bases between the germline ends.

J is TRBJ1-2 and V is TRBV4-1; the match to TRBD1 covers 7 bases. This CDR3 comprises 17 residues. Germline assignment: CDR1 MGHRA and CDR2 YSYEKL. The J segment lost 4 bases and the V segment lost 4 bases, leaving 15 bases of the junction unmatched. The CDR3 sequence: CASSRQGGPPAGYGYTF. The CDR3 DNA is TGCGCCAGCAGCCGACAAGGGGGCCCCCCCGCGGGCTATGGCTACACCTTC.

The chain joins TRBV6-1 to TRBJ2-7; TRBD2 matches at 8 bases. Per the germline V gene, CDR1 is MNHNS and CDR2 is SASEGT. This CDR3 is built from 14 residues. J gave up 3 bases and V 5 bases, and 6 bases lay outside the gene matches. CDR3 coding DNA: TGTGCCAGCAGTCAAAGCGGGAGTATCTACGAGCAGTACTTC. This codes for CASSQSGSIYEQYF.

The gene calls are TRBV4-2 and TRBJ2-2; 8 bases fit TRBD1. V lost 4 bases to trimming and J lost 0 bases; unmatched junction nucleotides: 4. CDR1 is LGHNA and CDR2 is YNFKEQ in the germline V gene. This CDR3 is 16 amino acids long. The CDR3 coding sequence is TGTGCCAGCAGCCGAGGGACAGGAGCGAACACCGGGGAGCTGTTTTTT. It is translated as CASSRGTGANTGELFF.

The chain joins TRBV10-3 to TRBJ1-4; no firm D call. CDR3 length: 15 amino acids. Germline-derived CDR1 and CDR2 are ENHRY and SYGVKD. The germline V and J ends were trimmed by 3 bases and 7 bases, with 15 bases remaining between them. The CDR3 region is CAISDPGGAREKLFF. The CDR3 DNA reads as TGTGCCATCAGTGACCCGGGAGGCGCTCGTGAAAAACTGTTTTTT.

This chain joins TRBV6-6 and TRBJ2-7; 9 positions match TRBD1. Trimming cost V 6 bases and J 2 bases; bases outside gene matches: 5. From germline, CDR1 is MNHNY and CDR2 SVGAGI (reference sequence). This CDR3 spans 14 amino acids. The DNA for the CDR3 is TGTGCCAGCAGCAAGGGACAGGGTACCTACGAGCAGTACTTC. Protein: CASSKGQGTYEQYF.

J is TRBJ2-7 and V is TRBV2; D gene uncertain. This CDR3 has 11 residues. Per germline, CDR1 SNHLY and CDR2 FYNNEI. The ends were cut back, 5 bases at V and 2 bases at J, with 4 bases in the middle. The CDR3 region has the DNA TGTGCCAGCAGTCAGACCTACGAGCAGTACTTC. Protein: CASSQTYEQYF.

Here the CDR3 DNA reads TGCGCCAGCAGCCAAGGTAGACAGTACCAAGAGACCCAGTACTTC. Amino acids: CASSQGRQYQETQYF. V and J are TRBV4-1 and TRBJ2-5, with a tentative D call TRBD1 (5 bases). The V end was cut by 1 base, the J end by 0 bases, with 9 bases between. The germline gives CDR1 MGHRA, CDR2 YSYEKL. CDR3 length: 15 amino acids.

The J gene is TRBJ1-5, the V gene TRBV27; 10 bases line up with TRBD1. V dropped 5 bases and J dropped 4; count of bases not matched to a gene: 8. The CDR3 extends over 16 amino acids. Germline V gene sequence: CDR1 MNHEY, CDR2 SMNVEV (reference sequence). The CDR3 sequence: CASSTRQGAINQPQHF. The CDR3 DNA reads as TGTGCCAGCAGTACTAGACAGGGGGCTATTAATCAGCCCCAGCATTTT.

The rearrangement joins TRBV30 to TRBJ1-1, with TRBD1 matching 7 bases. The CDR3 is 14 residues long. The germline CDR1 and CDR2 sequences are GTSNPN and SVGIG (reference sequence). V was clipped by 4 bases and J by 1 base; unmatched bases: 6. The CDR3 spells CAWTKQGSNTEAFF. CDR3 bases: TGTGCCTGGACTAAACAGGGGTCGAACACTGAAGCTTTCTTT.

The V call is TRBV9, the J call TRBJ2-7; the match to TRBD2 covers 8 bases. The CDR3 contains 15 residues. Germline assignment: CDR1 SGDLS and CDR2 YYNGEE. Germline trimming cut 5 bases from V and 1 base from J; bases unmatched to any gene: 8. The CDR3 reads CASSRDSGESYEQYF. Written as DNA, the CDR3 is TGTGCCAGCAGTCGAGATAGCGGGGAATCCTACGAGCAGTACTTC.

This chain connects TRBV7-2 to TRBJ1-4; 7 nucleotides line up with TRBD1. The germline gives CDR1 SGHTA, CDR2 FQGNSA. CDR3 size: 13 residues. Germline trimming cut 3 bases from V and 10 bases from J; bases unmatched to any gene: 5. This CDR3 is CASSFDRVGKLFF. CDR3 DNA: TGTGCCAGCAGCTTCGACAGGGTTGGAAAACTGTTTTTT.

This chain's CDR3 is CASSMLAAQETQYF. The CDR3 DNA sequence: TGTGCCAGTAGTATGCTAGCGGCTCAAGAGACCCAGTACTTC. The chain couples TRBV19 to TRBJ2-5; 7 nucleotides line up with TRBD2. V lost 3 bases to trimming and J lost 2 bases; unmatched junction nucleotides: 3. Germline V CDR1 and CDR2: LNHDA, SQIVND (reference sequence). The CDR3 is 14 residues long.

The chain links TRBV11-2 to TRBJ2-7; 10 nucleotides line up with TRBD2. CDR1 SGHAT and CDR2 FQNNGV come from the germline V gene. There are 13 residues in the CDR3. V lost 6 bases, J lost 6 bases, and 5 bases stayed unmatched. CDR3 region: CASSLSGRSEQYF. CDR3 coding DNA: TGTGCCAGCAGTCTTAGCGGGAGGAGCGAGCAGTACTTC.